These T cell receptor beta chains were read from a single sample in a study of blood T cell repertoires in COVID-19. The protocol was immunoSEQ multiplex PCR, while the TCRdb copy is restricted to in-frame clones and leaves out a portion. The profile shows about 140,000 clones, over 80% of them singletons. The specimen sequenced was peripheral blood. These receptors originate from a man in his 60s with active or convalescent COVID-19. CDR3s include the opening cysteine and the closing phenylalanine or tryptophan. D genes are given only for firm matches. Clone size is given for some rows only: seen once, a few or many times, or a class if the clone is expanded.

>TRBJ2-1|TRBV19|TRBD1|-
TGTGCCAGTAGTCACGGACAGGGGATTCAGTTCTTC
CASSHGQGIQFF
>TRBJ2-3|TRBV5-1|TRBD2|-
TGCGCCAGCAGCTTGGCCAGAGCGGGAGCTACAGATACGCAGTATTTT
CASSLARAGATDTQYF
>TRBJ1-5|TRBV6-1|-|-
TGTGCCAGCAGTGAAGCGTGGCCCGGGACTGAGAATCAGCCCCAGCATTTT
CASSEAWPGTENQPQHF
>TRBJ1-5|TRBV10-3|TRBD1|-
TGTGCCACTAGTTCCACAGGGGGCGAGCAGCCCCAGCATTTT
CATSSTGGEQPQHF
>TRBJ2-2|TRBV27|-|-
TGTGCCAGCAGTACCCCGTCAGGGGGAGGAACCGGGGAGCTGTTTTTT
CASSTPSGGGTGELFF
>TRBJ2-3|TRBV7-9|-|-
TGTGCCAGCAGCTTAGGGCAGGGTATTGATACGCAGTATTTT
CASSLGQGIDTQYF
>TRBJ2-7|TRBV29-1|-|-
TGCAGCGTCCGGGGACTGGAATCTTCCTACGAGCAGTACTTC
CSVRGLESSYEQYF
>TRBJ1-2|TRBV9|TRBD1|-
TGTGCCAGCGGACAGGGGGGACAGGGTACCTATGGCTACACCTTC
CASGQGGQGTYGYTF
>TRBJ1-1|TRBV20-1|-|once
TGCAGTGCCAGGACAGTCGAAGCTTTCTTT
CSARTVEAFF
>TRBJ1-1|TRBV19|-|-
TGTGCCAGTAGTATAGATCAGGGAAACACTGAAGCTTTCTTT
CASSIDQGNTEAFF
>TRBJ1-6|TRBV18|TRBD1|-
TGTGCCAGCTCACCCGGGACAGGGGCTTCACCCCTCCACTTT
CASSPGTGASPLHF
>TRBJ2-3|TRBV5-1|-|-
TGCGCCAGCAGCTTGGGACTCAAGATTAGCACAGATACGCAGTATTTT
CASSLGLKISTDTQYF
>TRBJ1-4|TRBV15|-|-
TGTGCCACCAGCAGAGATCAGGAAAAACTGTTTTTT
CATSRDQEKLFF
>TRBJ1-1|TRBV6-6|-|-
TGTGCCAGTCAAATTGGGGGGGGGAACACTGAAGCTTTCTTT
CASQIGGGNTEAFF